This T cell receptor beta chain stems from a study of metastatic and nonmetastatic thyroid tumors. General study points: In blood and tumor, TCR beta diversity was reportedly significantly higher in malignant thyroid tumors than in benign nodules.

Ahead of thyroid surgery, no patient had received treatment of any kind. This clone has just one count. Its antigen is undetermined. At one of its ends the junction is not consistent with the germline gene, which may arise from a read error. In the source study's methods: A distant-metastasis classifier for papillary thyroid cancer was built using CDR3 differences across clinicopathological groups. TCRdb re-processed the PCR reads through MiXCR. TCRdb's processing, not the authors' own work, is the source of the V and J calls. The profile shows fewer than 20,000 clones, just under 30% of them singletons. This sequence originates from a male donor with papillary thyroid cancer or a benign thyroid nodule (not recorded which). Some clones in this sample may be carry-over from other donors' samples. Sequencing was carried out using tumor tissue.

The CDR3 reads CANSPGTGIYEQYF. The CDR3 nucleotides are TGTGCCAACAGCCCCGGTACAGGAATTTACGAGCAGTACTTC. The chain employs TRBV5-5 and TRBJ2-7; D might be TRBD1 (5 bases). The CDR3 runs to 14 residues. Germline assignment: CDR1 SGHKS and CDR2 YYEKEE (reference sequence).